This T cell receptor (beta chain) was sequenced during a study of cytomegalovirus exposure and HLA in healthy donors. Broader study findings: The study put 150 or so TCR beta chains on its list as cytomegalovirus-associated. Specificity for CMV antigens was confirmed in vitro for three of the CMV-associated chains. Subsequent analysis revealed that first-cohort TCR clusters tended to co-occur in the 120 validation repertoires. Reportedly, diagnosis of cytomegalovirus status by the classifier showed high specificity and sensitivity.

Of note for this clone: Its antigen is still unknown.

From germline, CDR1 is MNHNS and CDR2 SASEGT. The CDR3 loop spans 14 amino acids. Trimming at V came to 11 bases and at J to 5 bases, leaving 12 bases not matched to a gene. Repertoires were generated with immunoSEQ multiplex PCR, while TCRdb's copy carries only in-frame clones and drops some. Here the sample spans 130,000 to 150,000 clones, almost 90% being singletons. The sample taken for sequencing was PBMCs. The source is a woman under 30 in good health and CMV-seropositive. The rearrangement links TRBV6-1 to TRBJ2-7; 10 positions agree with TRBD1. The CDR3 loop is CASRGTGVFHEQYF. The CDR3 DNA is TGTGCCTCCCGAGGGACAGGGGTTTTCCACGAGCAGTACTTC.